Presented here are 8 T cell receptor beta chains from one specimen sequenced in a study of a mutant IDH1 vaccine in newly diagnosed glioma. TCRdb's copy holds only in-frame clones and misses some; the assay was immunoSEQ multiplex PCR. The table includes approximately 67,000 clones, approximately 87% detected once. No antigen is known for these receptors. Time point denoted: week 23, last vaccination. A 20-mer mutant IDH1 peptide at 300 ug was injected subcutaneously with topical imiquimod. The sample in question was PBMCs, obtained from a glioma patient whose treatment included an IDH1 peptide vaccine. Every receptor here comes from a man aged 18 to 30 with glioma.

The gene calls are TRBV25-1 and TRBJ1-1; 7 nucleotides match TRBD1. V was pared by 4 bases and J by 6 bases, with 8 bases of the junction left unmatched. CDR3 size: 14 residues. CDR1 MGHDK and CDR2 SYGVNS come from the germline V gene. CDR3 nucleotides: TGTGCCAGCAGTGCCCCAGGGGGATCCCCTGAAGCTTTCTTT. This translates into CASSAPGGSPEAFF.

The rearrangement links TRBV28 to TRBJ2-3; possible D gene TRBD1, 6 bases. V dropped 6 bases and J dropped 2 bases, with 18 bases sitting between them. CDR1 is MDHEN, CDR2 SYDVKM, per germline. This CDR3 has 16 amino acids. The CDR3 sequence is CASSPLQGSITDTQYF. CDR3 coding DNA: TGTGCCAGCAGCCCCCTTCAGGGGAGTATCACAGATACGCAGTATTTT. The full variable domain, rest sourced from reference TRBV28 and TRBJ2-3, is DVKVTQSSRYLVKRTGEKVFLECVQDMDHENMFWYRQDPGLGLRLIYFSYDVKMKEKGDIPEGYSVSREKKERFSLILESASTNQTSMYLCASSPLQGSITDTQYFGPGTRLTVL.

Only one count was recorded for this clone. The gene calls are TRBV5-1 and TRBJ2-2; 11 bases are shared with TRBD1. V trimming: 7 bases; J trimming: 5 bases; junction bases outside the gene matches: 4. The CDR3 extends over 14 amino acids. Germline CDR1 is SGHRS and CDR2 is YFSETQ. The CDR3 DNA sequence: TGCGCCAGCCAGGGACAGGGGGGAACCGGGGAGCTGTTTTTT. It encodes CASQGQGGTGELFF.

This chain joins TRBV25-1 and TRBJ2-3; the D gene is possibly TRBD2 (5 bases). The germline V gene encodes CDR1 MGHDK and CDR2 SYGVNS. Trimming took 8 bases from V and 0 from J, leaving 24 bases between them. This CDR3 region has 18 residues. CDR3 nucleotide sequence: TGTGCCAGCTCCCCCCCCATTGGGTCGGACTTCAGCACAGATACGCAGTATTTT. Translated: CASSPPIGSDFSTDTQYF.

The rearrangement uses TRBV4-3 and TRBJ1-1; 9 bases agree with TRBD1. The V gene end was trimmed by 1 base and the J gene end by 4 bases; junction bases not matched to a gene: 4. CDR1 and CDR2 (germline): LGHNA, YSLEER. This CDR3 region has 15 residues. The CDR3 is CASSQGTGEGTEAFF. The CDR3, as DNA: TGCGCCAGCAGCCAAGGGACAGGGGAGGGCACTGAAGCTTTCTTT.

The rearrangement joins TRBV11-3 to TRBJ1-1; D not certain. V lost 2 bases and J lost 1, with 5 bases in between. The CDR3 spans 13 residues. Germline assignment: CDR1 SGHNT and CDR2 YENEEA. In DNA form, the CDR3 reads TGTGCCAGCAGCTTAACCCGGAACACTGAAGCTTTCTTT. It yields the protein CASSLTRNTEAFF.

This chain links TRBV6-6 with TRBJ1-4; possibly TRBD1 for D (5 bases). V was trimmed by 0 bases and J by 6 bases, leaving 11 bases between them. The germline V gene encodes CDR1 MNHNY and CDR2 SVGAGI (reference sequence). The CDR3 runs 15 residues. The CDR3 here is CASSYSGEVDEKLFF. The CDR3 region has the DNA TGTGCCAGCAGTTACTCAGGGGAAGTCGATGAAAAACTGTTTTTT.

CDR3 sequence (DNA): TGTGCCAGCAGTATCGGGATTTCAGAGACCCAGTACTTC. This encodes CASSIGISETQYF. V gene TRBV6-5 combines with J gene TRBJ2-5; D might be TRBD2 (5 bases). The germline gives CDR1 MNHEY, CDR2 SVGAGI. V was pared by 5 bases and J by 4 bases, with 11 bases between. The length of the CDR3 is 13 residues.